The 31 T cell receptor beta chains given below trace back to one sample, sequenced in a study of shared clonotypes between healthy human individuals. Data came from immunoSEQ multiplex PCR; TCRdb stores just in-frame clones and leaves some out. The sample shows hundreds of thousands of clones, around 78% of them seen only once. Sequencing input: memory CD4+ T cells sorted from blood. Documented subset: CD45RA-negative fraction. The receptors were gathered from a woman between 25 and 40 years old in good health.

CDR3 sequence: CASSPITSLVLSYNEQFF. The CDR3 nucleotides are TGCGCCAGCAGCCCAATTACGTCATTGGTGCTCTCCTACAATGAGCAGTTCTTC. The chain recombines TRBV4-1 with TRBJ2-1; D remains ambiguous. V was trimmed by 4 bases and J by 0 bases, leaving 19 bases between them. From germline, CDR1 is MGHRA and CDR2 YSYEKL. The length of the CDR3 is 18 residues.

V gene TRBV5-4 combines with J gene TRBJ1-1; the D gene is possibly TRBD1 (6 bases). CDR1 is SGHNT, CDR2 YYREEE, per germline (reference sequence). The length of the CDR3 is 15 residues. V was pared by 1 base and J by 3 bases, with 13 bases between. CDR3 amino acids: CASSLKGVFDTEAFF. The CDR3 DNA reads TGTGCCAGCAGCTTGAAGGGGGTTTTTGACACTGAAGCTTTCTTT. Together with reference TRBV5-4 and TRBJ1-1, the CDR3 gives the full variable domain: ETGVTQSPTHLIKTRGQQVTLRCSSQSGHNTVSWYQQALGQGPQFIFQYYREEENGRGNFPPRFSGLQFPNYSSELNVNALELDDSALYLCASSLKGVFDTEAFFGQGTRLTVV.

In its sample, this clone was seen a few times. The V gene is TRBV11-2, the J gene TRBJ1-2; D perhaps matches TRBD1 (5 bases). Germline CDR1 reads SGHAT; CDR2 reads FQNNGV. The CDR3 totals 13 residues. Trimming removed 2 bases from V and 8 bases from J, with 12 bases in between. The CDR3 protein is CASSLYPGSGYTF. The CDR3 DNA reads TGTGCCAGCAGCTTATATCCAGGGAGCGGCTACACCTTC. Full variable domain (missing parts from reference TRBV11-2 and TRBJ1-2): EAGVAQSPRYKIIEKRQSVAFWCNPISGHATLYWYQQILGQGPKLLIQFQNNGVVDDSQLPKDRFSAERLKGVDSTLKIQPAKLEDSAVYLCASSLYPGSGYTFGSGTRLTVV.

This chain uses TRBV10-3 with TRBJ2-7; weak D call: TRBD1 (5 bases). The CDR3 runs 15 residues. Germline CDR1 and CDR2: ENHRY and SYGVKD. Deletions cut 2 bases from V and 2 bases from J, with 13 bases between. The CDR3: CAISEGAGIPYEQYF. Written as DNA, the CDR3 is TGTGCCATCAGTGAGGGGGCAGGGATTCCCTACGAGCAGTACTTC.

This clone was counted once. CDR3 sequence reads: CASSLEPGSNLYEQYF. The CDR3 DNA reads TGCGCCAGCAGCTTGGAACCCGGCTCAAACCTCTACGAGCAGTACTTC. The V call is TRBV5-1, the J call TRBJ2-7; D gene ambiguous. The length of the CDR3 is 16 residues. Trimming removed 0 bases at V and 3 bases at J, with 16 bases between. Germline-derived CDR1 and CDR2 are SGHRS and YFSETQ.

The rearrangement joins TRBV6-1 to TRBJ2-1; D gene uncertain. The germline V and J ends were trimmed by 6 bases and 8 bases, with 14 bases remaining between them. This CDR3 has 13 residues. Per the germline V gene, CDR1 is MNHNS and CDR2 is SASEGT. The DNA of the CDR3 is TGTGCCAGCAGACTCACTTCTGTCCATGAGCAGTTCTTC. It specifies CASRLTSVHEQFF.

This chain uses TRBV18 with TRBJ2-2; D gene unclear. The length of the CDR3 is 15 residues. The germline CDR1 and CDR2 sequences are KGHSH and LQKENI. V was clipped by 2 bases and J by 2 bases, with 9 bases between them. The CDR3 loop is CASSPGQANTGELFF. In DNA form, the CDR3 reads TGTGCCAGCTCACCAGGGCAGGCTAACACCGGGGAGCTGTTTTTT.

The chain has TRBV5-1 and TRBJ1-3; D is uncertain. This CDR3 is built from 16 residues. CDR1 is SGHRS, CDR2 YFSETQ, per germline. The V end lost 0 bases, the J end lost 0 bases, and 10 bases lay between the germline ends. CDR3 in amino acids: CASSLGPASSGNTIYF. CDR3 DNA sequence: TGCGCCAGCAGCTTGGGGCCGGCCTCCTCTGGAAACACCATATATTTT.

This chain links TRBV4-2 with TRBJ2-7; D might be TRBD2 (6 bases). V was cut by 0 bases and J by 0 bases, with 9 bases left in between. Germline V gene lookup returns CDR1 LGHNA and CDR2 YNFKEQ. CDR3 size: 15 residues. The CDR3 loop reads CASSQDGGSSYEQYF. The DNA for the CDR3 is TGTGCCAGCAGCCAAGACGGAGGGAGCTCCTACGAGCAGTACTTC.

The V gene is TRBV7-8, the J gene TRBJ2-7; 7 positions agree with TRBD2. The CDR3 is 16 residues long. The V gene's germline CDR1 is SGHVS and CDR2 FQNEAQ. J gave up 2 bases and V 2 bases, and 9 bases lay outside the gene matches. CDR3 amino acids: CASSLQGSGDAYEQYF. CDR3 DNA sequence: TGTGCCAGCAGCTTACAGGGCAGCGGGGATGCCTACGAGCAGTACTTC.

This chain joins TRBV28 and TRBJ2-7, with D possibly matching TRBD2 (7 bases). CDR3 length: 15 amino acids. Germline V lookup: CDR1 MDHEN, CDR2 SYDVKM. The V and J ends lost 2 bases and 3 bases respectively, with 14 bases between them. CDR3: CASSLGGGVFYEQYF. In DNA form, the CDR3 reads TGTGCCAGCAGTTTAGGGGGGGGCGTCTTCTACGAGCAGTACTTC.

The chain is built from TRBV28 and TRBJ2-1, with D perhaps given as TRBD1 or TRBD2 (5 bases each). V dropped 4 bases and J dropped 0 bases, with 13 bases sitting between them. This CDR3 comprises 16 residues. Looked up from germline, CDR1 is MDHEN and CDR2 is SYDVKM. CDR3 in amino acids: CASSSRDAGSYNEQFF. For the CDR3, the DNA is TGTGCCAGCAGTTCCCGGGACGCTGGCTCCTACAATGAGCAGTTCTTC.

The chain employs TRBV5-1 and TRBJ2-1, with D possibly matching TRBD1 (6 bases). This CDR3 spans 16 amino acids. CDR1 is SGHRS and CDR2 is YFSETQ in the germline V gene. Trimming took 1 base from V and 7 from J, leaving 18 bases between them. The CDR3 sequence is CASSLNAGARMNEQFF. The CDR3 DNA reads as TGCGCCAGCAGCTTGAACGCAGGGGCGCGTATGAATGAGCAGTTCTTC.

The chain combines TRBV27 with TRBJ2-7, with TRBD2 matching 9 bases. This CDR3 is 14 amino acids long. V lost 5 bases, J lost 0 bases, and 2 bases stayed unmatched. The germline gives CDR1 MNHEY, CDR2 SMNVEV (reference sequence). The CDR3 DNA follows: TGTGCCAGCAGTAGGCGGGAGGGCTCCTACGAGCAGTACTTC. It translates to CASSRREGSYEQYF.

CDR3 protein: CASMFGQGTYGYTF. CDR3 coding DNA: TGTGCCAGCATGTTCGGGCAGGGAACCTATGGCTACACCTTC. The chain uses TRBV28 and TRBJ1-2, with D possibly TRBD1 on 5 matching bases. CDR1 MDHEN and CDR2 SYDVKM come from the germline V gene. Trimming left V 7 bases short and J 4 bases short, with 16 bases between. CDR3 length equals 14 residues.

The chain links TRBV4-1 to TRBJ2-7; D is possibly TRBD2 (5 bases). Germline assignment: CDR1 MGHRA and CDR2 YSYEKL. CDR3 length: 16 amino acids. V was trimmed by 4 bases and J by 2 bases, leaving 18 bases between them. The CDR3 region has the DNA TGCGCCAGCAGCCTCAAACTAGGGTCGGATCCCTACGAGCAGTACTTC. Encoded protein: CASSLKLGSDPYEQYF.

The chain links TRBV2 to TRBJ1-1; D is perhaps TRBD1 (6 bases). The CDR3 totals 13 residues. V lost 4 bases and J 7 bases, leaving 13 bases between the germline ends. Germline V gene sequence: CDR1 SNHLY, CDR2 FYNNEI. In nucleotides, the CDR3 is TGTGCCAGCAGTGGACGTACAGGGAATGAAGCTTTCTTT. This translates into CASSGRTGNEAFF.

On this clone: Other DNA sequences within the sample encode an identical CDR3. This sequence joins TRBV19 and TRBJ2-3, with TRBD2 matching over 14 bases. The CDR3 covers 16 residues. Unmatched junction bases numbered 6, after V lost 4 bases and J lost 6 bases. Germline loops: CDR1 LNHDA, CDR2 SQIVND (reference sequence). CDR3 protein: CASSRGLAGVTDTQYF. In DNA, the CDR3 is TGTGCCAGTAGTAGGGGACTAGCGGGAGTAACCGATACGCAGTATTTT.

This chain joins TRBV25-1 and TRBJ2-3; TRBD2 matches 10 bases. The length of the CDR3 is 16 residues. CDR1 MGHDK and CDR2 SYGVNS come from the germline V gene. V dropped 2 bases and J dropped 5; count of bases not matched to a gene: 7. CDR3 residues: CASSEIGASGRDTQYF. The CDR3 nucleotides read TGTGCCAGCAGTGAAATTGGGGCTAGCGGGAGAGATACGCAGTATTTT.

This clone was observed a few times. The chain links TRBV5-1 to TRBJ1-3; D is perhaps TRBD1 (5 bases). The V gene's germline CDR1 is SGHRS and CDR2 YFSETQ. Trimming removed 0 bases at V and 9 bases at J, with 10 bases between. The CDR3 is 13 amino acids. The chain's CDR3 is CASSLVGAGTIYF. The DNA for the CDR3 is TGCGCCAGCAGCTTGGTAGGGGCGGGCACCATATATTTT.

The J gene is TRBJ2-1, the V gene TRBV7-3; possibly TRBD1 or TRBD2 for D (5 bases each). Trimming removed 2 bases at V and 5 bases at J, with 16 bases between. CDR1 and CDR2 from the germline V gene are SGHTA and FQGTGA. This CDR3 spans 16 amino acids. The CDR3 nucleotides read TGTGCCAGCAGCTTAGTTTGGGGGAGAGGGAACAATGAGCAGTTCTTC. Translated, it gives CASSLVWGRGNNEQFF.

CDR3 nucleotides: TGTGCCAGCAGCTTAGCGGTGGGGCGGAATAATGAGCAGTTCTTC. Amino acids: CASSLAVGRNNEQFF. This chain uses TRBV7-6 with TRBJ2-1, with D maybe TRBD1 (5 bases). The CDR3 totals 15 residues. The germline V gene has CDR1 SGHVS and CDR2 FNYEAQ. The V end lost 0 bases, the J end lost 7 bases, and 13 bases lay between the germline ends.

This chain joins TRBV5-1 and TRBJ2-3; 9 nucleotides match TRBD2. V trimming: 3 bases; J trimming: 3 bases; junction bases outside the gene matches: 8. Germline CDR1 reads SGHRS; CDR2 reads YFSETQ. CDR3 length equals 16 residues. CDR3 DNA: TGCGCCAGCAGCTGGGAACCTAGCGGGATAACAGATACGCAGTATTTT. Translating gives CASSWEPSGITDTQYF.

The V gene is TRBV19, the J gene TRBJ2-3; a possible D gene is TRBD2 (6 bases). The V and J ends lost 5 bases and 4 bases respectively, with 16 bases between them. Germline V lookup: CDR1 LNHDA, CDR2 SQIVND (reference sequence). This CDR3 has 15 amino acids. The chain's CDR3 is CASSGSSARADTQYF. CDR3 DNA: TGTGCCAGTAGTGGGTCTAGCGCGAGGGCAGATACGCAGTATTTT.

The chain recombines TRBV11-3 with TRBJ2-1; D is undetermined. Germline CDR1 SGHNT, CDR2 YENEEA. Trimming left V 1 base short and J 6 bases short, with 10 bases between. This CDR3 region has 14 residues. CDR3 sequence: CASSLVNQPNEQFF. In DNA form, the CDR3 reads TGTGCCAGCAGCTTAGTAAACCAGCCCAATGAGCAGTTCTTC.

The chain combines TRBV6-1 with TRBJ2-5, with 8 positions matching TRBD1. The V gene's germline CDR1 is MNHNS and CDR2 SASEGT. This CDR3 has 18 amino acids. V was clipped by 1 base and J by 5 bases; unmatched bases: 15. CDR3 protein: CASSEGTLQGGPGETQYF. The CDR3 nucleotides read TGTGCCAGCAGTGAAGGGACGTTACAGGGGGGCCCCGGTGAGACCCAGTACTTC.

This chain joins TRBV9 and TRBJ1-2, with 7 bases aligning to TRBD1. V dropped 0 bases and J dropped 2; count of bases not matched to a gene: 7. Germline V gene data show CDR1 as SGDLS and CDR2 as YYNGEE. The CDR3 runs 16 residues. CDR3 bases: TGTGCCAGCAGCGTAGGAGCGACGACAGGGAACTATGGCTACACCTTC. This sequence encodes CASSVGATTGNYGYTF.

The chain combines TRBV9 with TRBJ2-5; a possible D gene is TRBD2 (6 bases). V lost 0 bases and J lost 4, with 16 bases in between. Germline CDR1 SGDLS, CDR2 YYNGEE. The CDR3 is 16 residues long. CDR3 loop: CASSVAGTGFAETQYF. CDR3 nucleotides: TGTGCCAGCAGCGTAGCTGGGACTGGATTCGCAGAGACCCAGTACTTC.

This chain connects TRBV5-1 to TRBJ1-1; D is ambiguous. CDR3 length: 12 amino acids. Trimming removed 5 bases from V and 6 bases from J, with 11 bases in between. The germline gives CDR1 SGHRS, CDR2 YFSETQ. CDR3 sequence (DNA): TGCGCCAGCAGTCAGCCCCCGTCTGAAGCTTTCTTT. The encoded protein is CASSQPPSEAFF.

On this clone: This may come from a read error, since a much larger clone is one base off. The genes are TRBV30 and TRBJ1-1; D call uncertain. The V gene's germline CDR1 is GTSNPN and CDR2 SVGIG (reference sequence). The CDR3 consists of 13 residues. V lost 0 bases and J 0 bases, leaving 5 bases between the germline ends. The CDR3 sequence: CAWSVWVNTEAFF. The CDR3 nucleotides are TGTGCCTGGAGTGTATGGGTGAACACTGAAGCTTTCTTT.

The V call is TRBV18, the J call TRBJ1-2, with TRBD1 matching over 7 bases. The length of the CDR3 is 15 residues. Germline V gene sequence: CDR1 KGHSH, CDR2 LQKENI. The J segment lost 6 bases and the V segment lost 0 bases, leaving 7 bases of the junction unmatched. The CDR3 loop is CASSPPPGGRDGYTF. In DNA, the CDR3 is TGTGCCAGCTCACCACCGCCAGGGGGAAGGGATGGCTACACCTTC.